Each of the 2 T cell receptor beta chains below was sequenced from the same sample in a study of monozygotic twins with inflammatory bowel disease. From its re-call of the 5' RACE reads, TCRdb lists each CDR3 protein once, without DNA. The listing records some 200,000 distinct CDR3 sequences. Sequencing was done on a sample of blood. Receptors originate from a human donor with ulcerative colitis or Crohn's disease, or a healthy co-twin of an affected twin (not recorded which).

The J gene is TRBJ1-1, the V gene TRBV29-1. The CDR3 extends over 14 amino acids. Looked up from germline, CDR1 is SQVTM and CDR2 is ANQGSEA. The CDR3 is CSVERVTMNTEAFF. Looking up the rest from reference TRBV29-1 and TRBJ1-1 gives the full variable domain: SAVISQKPSRDICQRGTSLTIQCQVDSQVTMMFWYRQQPGQSLTLIATANQGSEATYESGFVIDKFPISRPNLTFSTLTVSNMSPEDSSIYLCSVERVTMNTEAFFGQGTRLTVV.

The gene calls are TRBV6-1 and TRBJ1-6. CDR1 and CDR2 from the germline V gene are MNHNS and SASEGT. This CDR3 has 16 residues. This CDR3 is CASSEDEEFLYSPLHF.